A selection of T cell receptor beta chains follows, all from one sample in a study of blood T cell repertoires in COVID-19. Assay used: immunoSEQ multiplex PCR; TCRdb lists only in-frame clones, some missing. In the table there are about 200,000 clones, 85% to 90% of which are singletons. Sample: PBMCs or T cells enriched from blood (not recorded which). These receptors were taken from a man between 25 and 39 years old who had recovered from COVID-19. Both conserved end residues are part of each CDR3.

v_gene	j_gene	CDR3aa
TRBV6-5	TRBJ2-3	CAARGGADTQYF
TRBV5-6	TRBJ2-7	CASEVTGGWSYEQYF
TRBV2	TRBJ2-2	CASSDKTDGELFF
TRBV5-4	TRBJ2-5	CASSLLASGGETQYF
TRBV7-7	TRBJ2-1	CASSLDSGSGSEQFF
TRBV24-1	TRBJ2-3	CATSDSRSTDTQYF
TRBV11-2	TRBJ2-5	CASSLGTSGIQETQYF
TRBV19	TRBJ1-6	CASSIARLGSPLHF
TRBV7-9	TRBJ2-7	CASSLWFRAERVEQYF
TRBV21-1	TRBJ2-4	CASSQGDWDKNIQYF
TRBV6-5	TRBJ1-6	CASSYSPGTGNSPLHF
TRBV25-1	TRBJ2-7	CASSVAGFGEQYF
TRBV4-1	TRBJ2-1	CASSVSGSSYNEQFF
TRBV28	TRBJ2-5	CASTSSGRGETQYF
TRBV4-1	TRBJ1-1	CASSQGRWDRGHTEAFF
TRBV19	TRBJ1-1	CASQITTGGTEAFF
TRBV3-1/TRBV3-2	TRBJ2-2	CASSHNPGGVTGELFF
TRBV14	TRBJ1-3	CASSHTGGTGNTIYF
TRBV2	TRBJ2-1	CASRELAGGRNEQFF
TRBV6-5	TRBJ1-5	CASRLDRGDQPQHF
TRBV30	TRBJ1-4	CAWSRGNVVVGEKLFF
TRBV18	TRBJ2-3	CASSTGLAGADTQYF
TRBV5-4	TRBJ2-2	CASSLDSGLGLAVAGELFF
TRBV24-1	TRBJ2-5	CATSDPGEGTETQYF
TRBV10-3	TRBJ1-6	CAISESLRGSKTPLHF
TRBV24-1	TRBJ2-2	CATSEHRDTGELFF
TRBV4-1	TRBJ1-1	CASSQQTKTHTNTEAFF
TRBV4-3	TRBJ2-3	CASSQDGSTDTQYF
TRBV13	TRBJ1-2	CASSLVEEGGYTF
TRBV27	TRBJ1-2	CASSLQGAYSYGYTF
TRBV27	TRBJ2-4	CASSLSGLQGDIQYF
TRBV19	TRBJ1-5	CASSNKATGGGQPQHF
TRBV5-4	TRBJ2-5	CASSLDSKTQETQYF
TRBV6-5	TRBJ1-2	CASSYSLRLGREGYTF
TRBV4-3	TRBJ2-3	CASSQLGLSTDTQYF
TRBV5-4	TRBJ1-5	CASSERPGGENQPQHF
TRBV6-5	TRBJ1-2	CASSYRRDGGYGYTF